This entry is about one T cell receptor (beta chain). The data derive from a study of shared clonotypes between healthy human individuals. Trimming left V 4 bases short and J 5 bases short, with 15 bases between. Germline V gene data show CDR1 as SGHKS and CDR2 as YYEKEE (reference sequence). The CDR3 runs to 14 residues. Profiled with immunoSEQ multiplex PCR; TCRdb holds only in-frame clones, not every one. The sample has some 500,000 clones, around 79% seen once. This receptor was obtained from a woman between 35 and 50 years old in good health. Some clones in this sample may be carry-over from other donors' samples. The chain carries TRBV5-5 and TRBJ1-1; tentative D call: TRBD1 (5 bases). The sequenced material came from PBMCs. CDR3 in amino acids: CASSRDPWGTEAFF. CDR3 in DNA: TGTGCCAGCAGCAGGGACCCCTGGGGTACTGAAGCTTTCTTT.